One sample yielded the 7 T cell receptor beta chains listed below, sequenced in a study of cytotoxic CD8 clonotypes in ibrutinib-treated CLL. Profiling relied on immunoSEQ multiplex PCR, and the TCRdb table lists in-frame clones only, not all of them. Counted here are around 7,900 clones, roughly 71% occurring once; the ten biggest clones make up approximately 35%. Sequenced material: PBMCs, taken before ibrutinib treatment. The source of these receptors is a human donor with chronic lymphocytic leukemia.

The chain recombines TRBV9 with TRBJ1-1; a weak D match, TRBD1 (6 bases). The CDR3 has 15 residues. In germline, CDR1 is SGDLS, CDR2 YYNGEE. V was pared by 3 bases and J by 5 bases, with 17 bases between. The CDR3 DNA sequence: TGTGCCAGCAGCGGCGGTGGGGGCTCGGATACTGAAGCTTTCTTT. Encoded protein: CASSGGGGSDTEAFF.

V is TRBV19 and J is TRBJ1-5; possibly TRBD1 for D (5 bases). V lost 4 bases and J 4 bases, leaving 17 bases between the germline ends. Germline V gene lookup returns CDR1 LNHDA and CDR2 SQIVND (reference sequence). The CDR3 runs 16 residues. The CDR3 spells CASSRPRDPSNQPQHF. The CDR3 bases are TGTGCCAGTAGTAGGCCTCGGGACCCCTCTAATCAGCCCCAGCATTTT.

V and J are TRBV28 and TRBJ1-6, with TRBD1 as a possible D gene (6 bases). The germline gives CDR1 MDHEN, CDR2 SYDVKM. Trimming cost V 5 bases and J 9 bases, with 11 bases left between them. The CDR3 has 13 residues. CDR3 amino acids: CASSTQTGSPLHF. The CDR3 DNA is TGTGCCAGCAGTACCCAGACAGGTTCACCCCTCCACTTT.

The V call is TRBV30, the J call TRBJ1-2; 8 bases align to TRBD1. Germline trimming cut 1 base from V and 4 bases from J; bases unmatched to any gene: 8. Germline V gene data show CDR1 as GTSNPN and CDR2 as SVGIG (reference sequence). CDR3 length equals 15 residues. This chain's CDR3 is CAWSGGRGRTYGYTF. The CDR3 DNA follows: TGTGCCTGGAGTGGCGGCAGGGGGCGAACCTATGGCTACACCTTC. The variable domain in full, with the rest retrieved from reference TRBV30 and TRBJ1-2, is SQTIHQWPATLVQPVGSPLSLECTVEGTSNPNLYWYRQAAGRGLQLLFYSVGIGQISSEVPQNLSASRPQDRQFILSSKKLLLSDSGFYLCAWSGGRGRTYGYTFGSGTRLTVV.

The chain is built from TRBV5-1 and TRBJ1-1; 12 bases are shared with TRBD1. This CDR3 contains 16 residues. Trimming removed 4 bases from V and 3 bases from J; junction bases left unmatched: 7. CDR1 SGHRS and CDR2 YFSETQ come from the germline V gene. The CDR3 loop reads CASSIGTGGPDTEAFF. In DNA form, the CDR3 reads TGCGCCAGCAGCATCGGGACAGGGGGCCCCGACACTGAAGCTTTCTTT. The entire variable domain, with the rest obtained from reference TRBV5-1 and TRBJ1-1, is as follows: KAGVTQTPRYLIKTRGQQVTLSCSPISGHRSVSWYQQTPGQGLQFLFEYFSETQRNKGNFPGRFSGRQFSNSRSEMNVSTLELGDSALYLCASSIGTGGPDTEAFFGQGTRLTVV.

This clone was observed a single time. The chain has TRBV7-2 and TRBJ1-1; TRBD1 matches 10 bases. Germline V lookup: CDR1 SGHTA, CDR2 FQGNSA. The CDR3 is made up of 14 amino acids. V was pared by 5 bases and J by 3 bases, with 3 bases of the junction left unmatched. CDR3 nucleotide sequence: TGTGCCAGCAGCCAGGACAGGGGGTACACTGAAGCTTTCTTT. This encodes CASSQDRGYTEAFF.

This chain joins TRBV5-1 and TRBJ2-1, with D possibly being TRBD1 (6 bases). The V end lost 2 bases, the J end lost 5 bases, and 11 bases lay between the germline ends. This CDR3 region has 14 residues. CDR1 SGHRS and CDR2 YFSETQ come from the germline V gene. CDR3 in DNA: TGCGCCAGCAGCTTTCAGGGGCTCAACAATGAGCAGTTCTTC. Its protein is CASSFQGLNNEQFF.